The clone carrying this T cell receptor beta chain was detected many times. Its target is unknown. These data belong to a study of T cells in Graves' hyperthyroidism and ophthalmopathy. Study-wide results and caveats: Peripheral blood also featured most of the thyroid clonotypes expanded above 0.001.

Germline trimming cut 5 bases from V and 5 bases from J; bases unmatched to any gene: 6. Germline CDR1 LNHDA, CDR2 SQIVND (reference sequence). The CDR3 is 16 amino acids. RNA transcripts gave rise to amplified TCR beta CDR3 regions. TCR CDR3 regions were first amplified by RT-PCR with HTBI primers. One entry per CDR3 protein, called by TCRdb with MiXCR from the multiplex PCR reads. Seen here are hundreds of thousands of distinct CDR3 sequences, 14% observed once, and the top ten hold approximately 14%. Diagnostic decisions used clinical symptoms, serum thyroxine and TRAb, thyroid ultrasound and orbital computed tomography.

The sequence was collected from a woman between 40 and 50 years old with Graves' hyperthyroidism. Sequenced: blood. J is TRBJ2-3 and V is TRBV19; 14 bases match TRBD2. The CDR3 nucleotides read TGTGCCAGTAGTTCTCCCGGACTAGCGGGAGGAGATACGCAGTATTTT. It codes for CASSSPGLAGGDTQYF.